Listed below are T cell receptor beta chains from one sample, sequenced in a study of technical replicates of blood from four donors. The data were produced by immunoSEQ multiplex PCR, yet TCRdb's version contains in-frame clones alone and is incomplete. This sample yields 90,000 or so clones, of which approximately 95% are seen a single time; under 0.4% belongs to the top ten. Sequencing used T cells isolated from PBMCs. These receptor sequences come from a human donor in good health. Each CDR3 is given with its conserved first and last residue. The D gene is left open where the match is weak. Expanded clones are given a class, and other clones once, few, many or no size at all.

v_gene	d_gene	abundance	j_gene	CDR3aa	CDR3nt
TRBV5-1	TRBD1	-	TRBJ2-3	CASSSGTGTFGDTQYF	TGCGCCAGCAGCTCCGGGACAGGGACGTTCGGGGATACGCAGTATTTT
TRBV5-4	TRBD1	-	TRBJ1-1	CASSLGPGQGRTEAFF	TGTGCCAGCAGCTTGGGTCCGGGACAGGGGAGAACTGAAGCTTTCTTT
TRBV28	TRBD1	-	TRBJ1-4	CASSIQGAREKLFF	TGTGCCAGTTCTATTCAGGGGGCTAGGGAAAAACTGTTTTTT
TRBV27	TRBD1	-	TRBJ1-2	CASSWDGQGIDGYTF	TGTGCCAGCAGTTGGGACGGACAGGGTATAGATGGCTACACCTTC
TRBV10-3	-	-	TRBJ2-7	CAISGGVSNEQYF	TGTGCCATCAGTGGAGGAGTAAGCAACGAGCAGTACTTC
TRBV9	TRBD1	-	TRBJ1-2	CASTGGDYGYTF	TGTGCCAGCACAGGGGGAGACTATGGCTACACCTTC
TRBV7-8	TRBD1	-	TRBJ1-1	CASSRTGDALNTEAFF	TGTGCCAGCAGCCGGACAGGGGATGCCTTGAACACTGAAGCTTTCTTT
TRBV7-3	TRBD2	-	TRBJ2-5	CASSPAPSGSRETQYF	TGTGCCAGCAGCCCAGCGCCTAGCGGGAGTAGAGAGACCCAGTACTTC
TRBV6-5	-	few	TRBJ1-1	CASSYSQDSNTEAFF	TGTGCCAGCAGTTACTCTCAGGACAGCAACACTGAAGCTTTCTTT
TRBV28	-	-	TRBJ1-1	CASSSVRGVYRTEAFF	TGTGCCAGCAGTTCGGTGCGGGGGGTCTATCGAACTGAAGCTTTCTTT
TRBV19	-	-	TRBJ1-2	CASTPQGTLNYGYTF	TGTGCCAGCACTCCCCAGGGGACCCTTAACTATGGCTACACCTTC
TRBV28	-	once	TRBJ2-1	CASGDWLNEQFF	TGTGCCAGCGGGGACTGGCTCAATGAGCAGTTCTTC
TRBV10-3	TRBD2	-	TRBJ2-3	CAIMAGGTDTQYF	TGTGCCATCATGGCGGGAGGCACAGATACGCAGTATTTT
TRBV30	-	-	TRBJ2-7	CAGTQSYEQYF	TGTGCCGGGACACAATCCTACGAGCAGTACTTC
TRBV5-5	-	-	TRBJ2-5	CASSLEQPLQETQYF	TGTGCCAGCAGCTTGGAACAGCCGCTACAAGAGACCCAGTACTTC
TRBV7-9	-	-	TRBJ1-2	CASSLVSSVGSIYYGYTF	TGTGCCAGCAGCTTAGTGAGTTCGGTCGGTTCGATCTACTATGGCTACACCTTC
TRBV6-1	-	-	TRBJ1-1	CASSEYKAEAFF	TGTGCCAGCAGTGAATACAAAGCTGAAGCTTTCTTT
TRBV27	-	-	TRBJ2-5	CASSSNGQLEETQYF	TGTGCCAGCAGTTCCAACGGACAACTTGAAGAGACCCAGTACTTC
TRBV20-1	-	-	TRBJ1-1	CSAYQGAEAFF	TGCAGTGCATATCAAGGAGCTGAAGCTTTCTTT
TRBV7-9	-	-	TRBJ1-1	CASSSQGNTEAFF	TGTGCCAGCAGCTCACAGGGGAACACTGAAGCTTTCTTT
TRBV29-1	TRBD1	-	TRBJ1-1	CSPTQGGRRNTEAFF	TGCAGCCCCACCCAGGGGGGACGGAGGAACACTGAAGCTTTCTTT
TRBV2	TRBD2	-	TRBJ2-2	CASSELAGASGELFF	TGTGCCAGCAGTGAGTTAGCGGGAGCGTCCGGGGAGCTGTTTTTT
TRBV9	TRBD1	-	TRBJ2-1	CASSVELRDRVIRNEQFF	TGTGCCAGCAGCGTAGAACTGAGGGACAGGGTTATCAGGAATGAGCAGTTCTTC
TRBV9	TRBD1	-	TRBJ2-7	CASSPGQGYEQYF	TGTGCCAGCAGTCCGGGACAGGGCTACGAGCAGTACTTC
TRBV27	TRBD1	-	TRBJ2-5	CASSLWGQGTVGETQYF	TGTGCCAGCAGTTTATGGGGACAGGGGACGGTGGGCGAGACCCAGTACTTC
TRBV30	-	-	TRBJ1-5	CAWTGWGGQPQHF	TGTGCCTGGACGGGCTGGGGGGGGCAGCCCCAGCATTTT
TRBV11-3	-	-	TRBJ2-7	CASSKDSLHEQYF	TGTGCCAGCAGCAAGGACAGTTTACACGAGCAGTACTTC
TRBV13	-	-	TRBJ1-4	CASSLGVWGQGNEKLFF	TGTGCCAGCAGCTTAGGCGTCTGGGGGCAGGGTAATGAAAAACTGTTTTTT
TRBV10-3	-	-	TRBJ1-2	CAISVPGHLESYGYTF	TGTGCCATCAGTGTTCCGGGACACCTTGAGTCCTATGGCTACACCTTC
TRBV5-1	TRBD2	-	TRBJ2-3	CASSFRLAGGDTQYF	TGCGCCAGCAGCTTCCGACTAGCGGGAGGAGATACGCAGTATTTT
TRBV10-3	-	-	TRBJ1-1	CAITGDNWVNEAFF	TGTGCCATCACAGGGGACAACTGGGTGAATGAAGCTTTCTTT
TRBV5-4	-	once	TRBJ1-2	CASSNTRDYGYTF	TGTGCCAGCAGCAATACACGGGACTATGGCTACACCTTC